The 32 T cell receptor beta chains presented below share a single source sample, sequenced in a study of Ad26.COV2.S vaccination and SARS-CoV-2 variants. Here immunoSEQ multiplex PCR was the method, and the copy in TCRdb shows in-frame clones only, minus some. Here the sample spans 410,000 or so clones, about 93% being singletons. This sample's treatment: around 19 received Ad26.COV2.S at low or high dose, single or two shots; about 5 received placebo; per-sample allocation not given. Sampling was performed 63 days after the first vaccine or placebo injection. Sequences were derived from peripheral blood, sampled in a trial of Ad26.COV2.S vaccine versus placebo. The receptors shown here come from a person aged 18-60 years who received the Ad26.COV2.S COVID-19 vaccine or a placebo.

The chain has TRBV6-5 and TRBJ2-1; the match to TRBD2 covers 10 bases. Germline assignment: CDR1 MNHEY and CDR2 SVGAGI. The CDR3 sequence is 16 residues long. V lost 0 bases and J lost 7; bases outside the gene matches: 6. CDR3 residues: CASSYSGLARSNEQFF. CDR3 sequence (DNA): TGTGCCAGCAGTTACTCGGGACTAGCGAGGAGTAATGAGCAGTTCTTC.

V and J are TRBV7-2 and TRBJ1-5, with 7 nucleotides matching TRBD1. From germline, CDR1 is SGHTA and CDR2 FQGNSA. Unmatched junction bases numbered 5, after V lost 1 base and J lost 5 bases. There are 15 residues in the CDR3. CDR3 in DNA: TGTGCCAGCAGCTTAGGGGCAGGGGGGGATCAGCCCCAGCATTTT. Translated: CASSLGAGGDQPQHF.

This clone is a singleton in its sample. This chain uses TRBV2 with TRBJ2-2; the D gene is possibly TRBD2 (6 bases). Germline values: CDR1 SNHLY, CDR2 FYNNEI. V was shortened by 6 bases and J by 7 bases, with 12 bases between the two germline ends. This CDR3 has 13 amino acids. The CDR3 region has the DNA TGTGCCAGCAGGGAGACTAGTTTCGGGGAGCTGTTTTTT. Its translation: CASRETSFGELFF.

CDR3: CASRRDRGGEQYF. CDR3 bases: TGTGCCAGCAGGAGAGACAGGGGAGGCGAGCAGTACTTC. This chain links TRBV12-3 or TRBV12-4 with TRBJ2-7, with 8 nucleotides matching TRBD1. J was trimmed by 6 bases and V by 6 bases; bases with no gene match: 7. The CDR3 sequence is 13 residues long.

This clone is a singleton in its sample. The J gene is TRBJ2-7, the V gene TRBV5-1, with D perhaps given as TRBD1 or TRBD2 (7 bases each). Germline V gene sequence: CDR1 SGHRS, CDR2 YFSETQ. The CDR3 extends over 14 amino acids. Trimming shortened V by 4 bases and J by 2 bases, and 13 bases separated the two germline ends. Here the CDR3 DNA reads TGCGCCAGCAGCCTAGGGAGGGGGCCCTACGAGCAGTACTTC. This codes for CASSLGRGPYEQYF.

The genes are TRBV19 and TRBJ2-2, with 9 bases that match TRBD1. The CDR3 contains 18 residues. Germline V gives CDR1 LNHDA, CDR2 SQIVND (reference sequence). After removal of 3 bases from V and 6 bases from J, the junction contained 14 bases not matched to a gene. The CDR3 region has the DNA TGTGCCAGTAGTATGGGACAGGGTCTGGACTCGTTGGCCGGGGAGCTGTTTTTT. It specifies CASSMGQGLDSLAGELFF.

The J gene is TRBJ2-2, the V gene TRBV9, with TRBD1 as a possible D gene (6 bases). Trimming left V 3 bases short and J 1 base short, with 13 bases between. Germline CDR1 SGDLS, CDR2 YYNGEE. The CDR3 sequence is 16 residues long. CDR3: CASSATTGRNTGELFF. The CDR3 region has the DNA TGTGCCAGCAGCGCCACCACAGGGAGGAACACCGGGGAGCTGTTTTTT.

V and J are TRBV7-2 and TRBJ1-6; D remains ambiguous. The CDR3 runs to 12 residues. Germline CDR1 and CDR2: SGHTA and FQGNSA. The V gene lost 5 bases and the J gene lost 4 bases, with 3 bases spanning the gap. CDR3 region: CASSLYNSPLHF. The CDR3 bases are TGTGCCAGCAGCCTTTATAATTCACCCCTCCACTTT.

This clone was picked up a small number of times. The chain employs TRBV2 and TRBJ2-7; 13 bases fit TRBD2. Germline assignment: CDR1 SNHLY and CDR2 FYNNEI. The CDR3 is made up of 16 amino acids. The ends lost 6 bases at V and 2 bases at J; junction bases unmatched: 7. The CDR3 region is CASRTGLAGATYEQYF. In DNA, the CDR3 is TGTGCCAGCAGGACTGGACTAGCGGGAGCTACCTACGAGCAGTACTTC.

There are a few counts of this clone. This rearrangement joins TRBV6-1 to TRBJ2-7; D remains ambiguous. Germline CDR1 reads MNHNS; CDR2 reads SASEGT. Trimming shortened V by 1 base and J by 2 bases, and 12 bases separated the two germline ends. This CDR3 has 15 residues. The CDR3 region is CASSEETVVTYEQYF. The CDR3, as DNA: TGTGCCAGCAGTGAAGAAACAGTAGTTACCTACGAGCAGTACTTC.

The genes are TRBV6-5 and TRBJ2-7; D may be TRBD1 (5 bases). V was pared by 2 bases and J by 1 base, with 6 bases between. Germline CDR1 and CDR2: MNHEY and SVGAGI. The CDR3 runs to 13 residues. CDR3 residues: CASSYQGSYEQYF. The CDR3 DNA reads TGTGCCAGCAGTTACCAGGGTTCCTACGAGCAGTACTTC.

This clone was counted a single time. The V gene is TRBV18, the J gene TRBJ2-5; tentatively, D is TRBD2 (6 bases). The CDR3 sequence is 13 residues long. V gave up 7 bases and J gave up 5 bases, with 14 bases separating them. Germline V gene sequence: CDR1 KGHSH, CDR2 LQKENI. The CDR3 spells CASLQRARETQYF. CDR3 coding DNA: TGTGCCAGCTTGCAGCGGGCAAGGGAGACCCAGTACTTC. The complete variable domain, with remaining parts taken from reference TRBV18 and TRBJ2-5, reads NAGVMQNPRHLVRRRGQEARLRCSPMKGHSHVYWYRQLPEEGLKFMVYLQKENIIDESGMPKERFSAEFPKEGPSILRIQQVVRGDSAAYFCASLQRARETQYFGPGTRLLVL.

This chain connects TRBV27 to TRBJ2-7; TRBD1 matches at 10 bases. Germline loops: CDR1 MNHEY, CDR2 SMNVEV (reference sequence). V lost 0 bases, J lost 5 bases, and 16 bases stayed unmatched. CDR3 length: 19 amino acids. CDR3 sequence: CASSLSGQGFGVGVDEQYF. For the CDR3, the DNA is TGTGCCAGCAGTTTATCGGGACAGGGGTTCGGGGTAGGGGTGGACGAGCAGTACTTC.

The chain recombines TRBV7-2 with TRBJ2-3; D call uncertain. This CDR3 is built from 13 residues. The germline V and J ends were trimmed by 1 base and 4 bases, with 6 bases remaining between them. CDR1 is SGHTA, CDR2 FQGNSA, per germline. The CDR3 nucleotides are TGTGCCAGCAGCTTAGGAGTATCAGATACGCAGTATTTT. Translated: CASSLGVSDTQYF.

The rearrangement links TRBV4-3 to TRBJ2-7, with a tentative D call TRBD2 (5 bases). V lost 0 bases and J lost 0, with 9 bases in between. The germline V gene has CDR1 LGHNA and CDR2 YSLEER. The CDR3 has 15 residues. The CDR3 sequence: CASSQDRGFSYEQYF. CDR3 coding DNA: TGCGCCAGCAGCCAAGATCGGGGTTTCTCCTACGAGCAGTACTTC.

The chain recombines TRBV7-2 with TRBJ1-2; 10 bases agree with TRBD1. V lost 5 bases, J lost 1 base, and 10 bases stayed unmatched. Germline V gene sequence: CDR1 SGHTA, CDR2 FQGNSA. The CDR3 has 17 residues. CDR3 in amino acids: CASSITGTGDFNYGYTF. In DNA form, the CDR3 reads TGTGCCAGCAGCATCACCGGGACAGGGGACTTTAACTATGGCTACACCTTC.

The chain couples TRBV9 to TRBJ1-4, with D perhaps TRBD1 (5 bases). The V gene's germline CDR1 is SGDLS and CDR2 YYNGEE. The CDR3 spans 18 residues. The V end was cut by 3 bases, the J end by 2 bases, with 20 bases between. CDR3 sequence: CASSDSSFRRGTNEKLFF. The CDR3, as DNA: TGTGCCAGCAGCGACTCGAGTTTTCGTCGGGGGACTAATGAAAAACTGTTTTTT.

The chain joins TRBV12-3 or TRBV12-4 to TRBJ1-2; D gene unclear. With 2 bases removed from V and 1 base from J, the gap between germline ends came to 5 bases. The CDR3 contains 13 residues. As DNA, the CDR3 is TGTGCCAGCAGTTTACGGATTAACTATGGCTACACCTTC. Protein sequence: CASSLRINYGYTF.

In nucleotides, the CDR3 is TGCGCCAGCAGCTTGACAGGGGTCTCCTACGAGCAGTACTTC. It yields the protein CASSLTGVSYEQYF. The chain employs TRBV5-1 and TRBJ2-7; 7 bases fit TRBD1. V shed 1 base and J 0 bases; nucleotides not matched to a gene: 1. The CDR3 covers 14 residues. Germline CDR1 is SGHRS and CDR2 is YFSETQ.

The chain joins TRBV5-5 to TRBJ2-1, with D possibly being TRBD2 (5 bases). The V end lost 6 bases, the J end lost 3 bases, and 19 bases lay between the germline ends. In germline, CDR1 is SGHKS, CDR2 YYEKEE (reference sequence). This CDR3 comprises 16 residues. The CDR3 DNA is TGTGCCAGCACCCTCGGAGTGAGGGCTTACTACAATGAGCAGTTCTTC. Translation gives CASTLGVRAYYNEQFF.

The chain has TRBV25-1 and TRBJ1-6; possibly TRBD1 for D (5 bases). This CDR3 region has 15 residues. Between the trimmed V and J ends, which lost 5 bases and 13 bases, there was a span of 21 bases. CDR1 and CDR2 (germline): MGHDK, SYGVNS. The CDR3: CASSLGSGTPPPLHF. In DNA, the CDR3 is TGTGCCAGCAGTCTAGGGTCCGGGACCCCACCGCCCCTCCACTTT.

The V and J genes are TRBV6-5 and TRBJ2-7, with D perhaps being TRBD1 or TRBD2 (5 bases each). CDR3 length equals 13 residues. Germline V lookup: CDR1 MNHEY, CDR2 SVGAGI. Trimming cost V 7 bases and J 12 bases, with 22 bases left between them. The CDR3: CASTNGVGASWYF. CDR3 nucleotide sequence: TGTGCCAGCACCAATGGCGTCGGGGCTAGCTGGTACTTC.

V and J are TRBV2 and TRBJ2-2, with 10 bases that match TRBD2. The CDR3 has 15 amino acids. Looked up from germline, CDR1 is SNHLY and CDR2 is FYNNEI. Trimming at V came to 8 bases and at J to 6 bases, leaving 9 bases not matched to a gene. CDR3 DNA sequence: TGTGCCAGCCGCCTTCAAGCGGGAGGGCCCGGGGAGCTGTTTTTT. Translation gives CASRLQAGGPGELFF.

V is TRBV6-5 and J is TRBJ2-5; D unresolved. Deletions cut 5 bases from V and 5 bases from J, with 12 bases between. The CDR3 contains 13 residues. Looked up from germline, CDR1 is MNHEY and CDR2 is SVGAGI. CDR3 protein: CASSKHLEETQYF. As DNA, the CDR3 is TGTGCCAGCAGTAAACACCTAGAGGAGACCCAGTACTTC.

The genes are TRBV6-5 and TRBJ2-1; 7 bases line up with TRBD1. The J segment lost 9 bases and the V segment lost 5 bases, leaving 4 bases of the junction unmatched. The CDR3 runs 12 residues. Germline lookup yields CDR1 MNHEY and CDR2 SVGAGI. The CDR3 loop is CASSPGQFEQFF. The CDR3 DNA follows: TGTGCCAGCAGTCCGGGACAGTTTGAGCAGTTCTTC.

The gene calls are TRBV3-1 (or the pseudogene TRBV3-2) and TRBJ2-7, with a weak D call TRBD2 (6 bases). This CDR3 is 15 amino acids long. The V end was cut by 0 bases, the J end by 1 base, with 10 bases between. Looked up from germline, CDR1 is LGHDT and CDR2 is YNNKEL (reference sequence). The CDR3 coding sequence is TGTGCCAGCAGCCAAGATGGGGAGGAATCCTACGAGCAGTACTTC. This encodes CASSQDGEESYEQYF.

The V call is TRBV6-5, the J call TRBJ1-2, with D unclear. Per the germline V gene, CDR1 is MNHEY and CDR2 is SVGAGI. The length of the CDR3 is 15 residues. V lost 7 bases and J lost 1, with 16 bases in between. The CDR3 spells CASNPSYLGNYGYTF. The CDR3 coding sequence is TGTGCCAGCAATCCGAGTTATCTCGGTAACTATGGCTACACCTTC.

The J gene is TRBJ2-3, the V gene TRBV11-3; D perhaps matches TRBD1 (6 bases). CDR3 length: 15 amino acids. V was pared by 5 bases and J by 2 bases, with 14 bases between. CDR1 and CDR2 from the germline V gene are SGHNT and YENEEA. For the CDR3, the DNA is TGTGCCAGCAGCAAAGGGGACACATCCACAGATACGCAGTATTTT. This sequence encodes CASSKGDTSTDTQYF. Looking up the rest from reference TRBV11-3 and TRBJ2-3 gives the full variable domain: EAGVVQSPRYKIIEKKQPVAFWCNPISGHNTLYWYLQNLGQGPELLIRYENEEAVDDSQLPKDRFSAERLKGVDSTLKIQPAELGDSAVYLCASSKGDTSTDTQYFGPGTRLTVL.

The gene calls are TRBV11-3 and TRBJ2-7; D uncertain. In germline, CDR1 is SGHNT, CDR2 YENEEA. The length of the CDR3 is 15 residues. V shed 1 base and J shed 3 bases, with 13 bases lying between them. The CDR3 DNA sequence: TGTGCCAGCAGCTTAGTATCGAATTATGACTACGAGCAGTACTTC. It specifies CASSLVSNYDYEQYF. Full variable domain (rest looked up from reference TRBV11-3 and TRBJ2-7): EAGVVQSPRYKIIEKKQPVAFWCNPISGHNTLYWYLQNLGQGPELLIRYENEEAVDDSQLPKDRFSAERLKGVDSTLKIQPAELGDSAVYLCASSLVSNYDYEQYFGPGTRLTVT.

The J gene is TRBJ1-2, the V gene TRBV5-5; no reliable D call. V lost 0 bases and J lost 0, with 9 bases in between. Germline CDR1 SGHKS, CDR2 YYEKEE (reference sequence). The CDR3 consists of 15 residues. The CDR3 reads CASSLGPNSNYGYTF. The DNA of the CDR3 is TGTGCCAGCAGCTTGGGACCGAACTCTAACTATGGCTACACCTTC.

Concerning this clone itself: This sample also contains other DNA sequences that code for the same CDR3. The gene calls are TRBV20-1 and TRBJ2-7; 7 bases map to TRBD1. The V and J ends lost 7 bases and 4 bases, in that order; junction bases with no gene match: 4. The CDR3 length is 11 residues. Per germline, CDR1 DFQATT and CDR2 SNEGSKA (reference sequence). CDR3 amino acids: CSVEGAYEQYF. The CDR3 nucleotides read TGCAGTGTAGAGGGGGCATACGAGCAGTACTTC.

The CDR3 region is CASSPANYGYTF. The DNA of the CDR3 is TGTGCCAGCAGCCCAGCTAACTATGGCTACACCTTC. The gene calls are TRBV28 and TRBJ1-2; D is unclear. Germline V lookup: CDR1 MDHEN, CDR2 SYDVKM. The CDR3 totals 12 residues. The V end lost 6 bases, the J end lost 0 bases, and 5 bases lay between the germline ends.